The present T cell receptor (beta chain) was sequenced within a study of blood T cell repertoires in COVID-19. Whole-study context: Sites across the United States, Italy and Spain contributed samples from acute and convalescent COVID-19. From T cells, B-cell-depleted T cells, or PBMCs came the material, which was cDNA or gDNA.

CDR3 length: 12 residues. Germline V gene data show CDR1 as SGHTA and CDR2 as FQGTGA. V shed 3 bases and J shed 5 bases, with 7 bases lying between them. Seattle patients were enrolled during active infection and followed longitudinally. The protocol was immunoSEQ multiplex PCR, while the TCRdb copy is restricted to in-frame clones and leaves out a portion. Of 250,000 to 350,000 clones listed, about four fifths are singletons. The sequence came from a human donor with COVID-19, enrolled during active disease. The donor label of this sample is uncertain. The specimen was peripheral blood. J is TRBJ2-5 and V is TRBV7-3; D gene ambiguous. The CDR3, as DNA: TGTGCCAGCAGCTTCCCCGGGGAGACCCAGTACTTC. It specifies CASSFPGETQYF.